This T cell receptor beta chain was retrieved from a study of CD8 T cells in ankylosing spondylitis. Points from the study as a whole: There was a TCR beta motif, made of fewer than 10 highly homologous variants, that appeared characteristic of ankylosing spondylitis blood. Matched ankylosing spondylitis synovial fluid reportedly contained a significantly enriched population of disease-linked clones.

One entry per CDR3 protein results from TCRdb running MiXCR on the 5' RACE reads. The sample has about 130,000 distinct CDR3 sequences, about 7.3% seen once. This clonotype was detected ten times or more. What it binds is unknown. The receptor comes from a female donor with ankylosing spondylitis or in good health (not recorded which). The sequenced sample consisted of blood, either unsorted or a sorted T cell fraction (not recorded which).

This CDR3 reads CASSQPGQGGTEAFF. The CDR3 DNA follows: TGCGCCAGCAGCCAACCGGGACAGGGAGGCACTGAAGCTTTCTTT. V is TRBV4-1 and J is TRBJ1-1; TRBD1 agrees at 9 bases. V lost 2 bases, J lost 4 bases, and 5 bases stayed unmatched. The length of the CDR3 is 15 residues. CDR1 is MGHRA, CDR2 YSYEKL, per germline.